This record looks at one T cell receptor beta chain sequence and its context. The target antigen is unknown. Template switching supplied a universal primer site; unique molecular identifiers were carried on the cDNA. TCRdb itself ran the 5' RACE reads through MiXCR, one entry per CDR3 protein. This sample yields roughly 350,000 distinct CDR3 sequences, of which around 9.7% are seen a single time; roughly 9% belongs to the top ten. The sample comes from a study of identical twins. Notes on the study in general: Twins' surplus sharing was weaker for beta out-of-frame sequences. Zero-insertion analyses might be partly confounded by invariant T cells like MAIT and iNKT. The abundant beta clonotypes from cord blood had fewer insertions, and memory repertoires had none of this.

The germline gives CDR1 SGHRS, CDR2 YFSETQ. Trimming removed 10 bases from V and 0 bases from J, with 13 bases in between. CDR3 length: 14 residues. The TCR originated in a woman in her forties or fifties in good health. The sample taken for sequencing was naive T cells sorted from blood. The rearrangement uses TRBV5-1 and TRBJ2-2; possible D gene TRBD2, 5 bases. This CDR3 is CASGSDPNTGELFF. CDR3 sequence (DNA): TGCGCCTCGGGGTCCGACCCGAACACCGGGGAGCTGTTTTTT.